The 18 T cell receptor beta chains below come from one sample, sequenced in a study of post-analysis software for immune sequencing data. Study-level findings and limits: Four to six TRBV segments were significantly more frequent in patients than in controls. TRBV5-6, TRBV5-1 and TRBV20-1 were among these segments.

TCR beta cDNA libraries had unique molecular identifiers. TCRdb re-called the PCR reads with MiXCR, one entry per CDR3 protein. Altogether 650,000 to 850,000 distinct CDR3 sequences are present, about half being singletons, with the ten largest covering 4.9%. No antigen has been assigned to these receptors. The specimen was blood. The receptor set was obtained from a girl between 5 and 17 years old with multiple sclerosis.

The chain links TRBV2 to TRBJ2-7; D is unclear. Trimming cost V 7 bases and J 3 bases, with 16 bases left between them. This CDR3 is built from 14 residues. CDR1 SNHLY and CDR2 FYNNEI come from the germline V gene. The CDR3: CASIPAGRIYEQYF. The CDR3 DNA reads as TGTGCCAGCATCCCCGCAGGACGCATCTACGAGCAGTACTTC.

The gene calls are TRBV5-1 and TRBJ1-2; D call uncertain. The germline V gene encodes CDR1 SGHRS and CDR2 YFSETQ. This CDR3 spans 15 amino acids. Trimming took 0 bases from V and 3 from J, leaving 12 bases between them. As DNA, the CDR3 is TGCGCCAGCAGCTTGGTAGGGTCCAGAGACTATGGCTACACCTTC. Its protein is CASSLVGSRDYGYTF.

V and J are TRBV28 and TRBJ2-7; TRBD1 might be the D (5 bases). Trimming took 3 bases from V and 3 from J, leaving 21 bases between them. Germline CDR1 reads MDHEN; CDR2 reads SYDVKM. The CDR3 length is 17 residues. As DNA, the CDR3 is TGTGCCAGCAGTTTCCCCCTACGGCAGGGTTCGGGCTACGAGCAGTACTTC. This translates into CASSFPLRQGSGYEQYF.

The chain recombines TRBV20-1 with TRBJ2-6, with D unclear. V gave up 7 bases and J gave up 1 base, with 8 bases separating them. Looked up from germline, CDR1 is DFQATT and CDR2 is SNEGSKA (reference sequence). The CDR3 is 13 amino acids. CDR3 residues: CSVPRSGANVLTF. The CDR3 DNA reads TGCAGTGTCCCTCGGTCTGGGGCCAACGTCCTGACTTTC.

This clonotype is a singleton in its sample. V gene TRBV6-1 combines with J gene TRBJ2-1, with a possible D match to TRBD1 (6 bases). Trimming stripped 6 bases from V and 0 bases from J, with 12 bases between. This CDR3 is built from 15 residues. Per germline, CDR1 MNHNS and CDR2 SASEGT. CDR3 protein: CASRATGISYNEQFF. CDR3 DNA: TGTGCCAGCAGAGCAACAGGGATCTCCTACAATGAGCAGTTCTTC.

In its sample, this clonotype was seen a few times. The chain employs TRBV7-8 and TRBJ1-1, with D hard to call. Trimming took off 5 bases at V and 0 bases at J, with 10 bases between the two ends. CDR1 is SGHVS, CDR2 FQNEAQ, per germline. The CDR3 runs 14 residues. CDR3 nucleotides: TGTGCCAGCAGCATCCTCCCCTTGAACACTGAAGCTTTCTTT. Its protein is CASSILPLNTEAFF.

This clonotype has just a few counts. This chain joins TRBV5-1 and TRBJ1-2; the D gene is possibly TRBD1 (5 bases). Germline V gene lookup returns CDR1 SGHRS and CDR2 YFSETQ. The V end was cut by 4 bases, the J end by 8 bases, with 12 bases between. This CDR3 is built from 12 residues. The CDR3 region is CASSLGHGGYTF. Here the CDR3 DNA reads TGCGCCAGCAGCCTAGGACACGGGGGCTACACCTTC.

For this clonotype: The conserved closing phenylalanine or tryptophan is absent in this CDR3, likely reflecting a read error. The gene calls are TRBV7-3 and TRBJ2-1; no clear D gene. Trimming removed 5 bases from V and 2 bases from J, with 19 bases in between. This CDR3 spans 17 amino acids. CDR1 SGHTA and CDR2 FQGTGA come from the germline V gene. CDR3 in amino acids: CASSDNPGRGPYNEQFY. The CDR3 nucleotides read TGTGCCAGCAGCGATAACCCGGGCCGCGGACCCTACAATGAGCAGTTCTAC.

This clonotype was seen a single time. V is TRBV20-1 and J is TRBJ2-1; D might be TRBD2 (6 bases). This CDR3 spans 16 amino acids. V was pared by 2 bases and J by 8 bases, with 22 bases between. Germline CDR1 and CDR2: DFQATT and SNEGSKA (reference sequence). CDR3 in amino acids: CSARCREPPSMDEQFF. The CDR3 coding sequence is TGCAGTGCTAGATGCCGGGAGCCCCCCAGTATGGATGAGCAGTTCTTC.

This clonotype was detected a few times. The V gene is TRBV9, the J gene TRBJ1-2; tentative D call: TRBD1 (5 bases). Trimming stripped 0 bases from V and 4 bases from J, with 10 bases between. The germline V gene encodes CDR1 SGDLS and CDR2 YYNGEE. CDR3 length: 14 residues. CDR3 nucleotide sequence: TGTGCCAGCAGCGTAGGGGACGGCTCCTATGGCTACACCTTC. Protein product: CASSVGDGSYGYTF.

V is TRBV29-1 and J is TRBJ2-5, with TRBD1 matching 7 bases. The J call may be incorrect, as the DNA end agrees better with TRBJ2-7. CDR3 length: 12 amino acids. Germline lookup yields CDR1 SQVTM and CDR2 ANQGSEA. The chain's CDR3 is CSATRQGYEQYF. The CDR3 DNA is TGCAGCGCTACGAGACAGGGCTACGAGCAGTACTTC.

V and J are TRBV28 and TRBJ2-7; 8 bases fit TRBD2. Germline V lookup: CDR1 MDHEN, CDR2 SYDVKM. With V trimmed by 0 bases and J by 10 bases, 11 bases remained unmatched. The CDR3 is 15 amino acids. DNA of the CDR3: TGTGCCAGCAGTTTATGGGAGACTAGCGACGAGACTCAGTACTTC. Its protein is CASSLWETSDETQYF. Looking up the rest from reference TRBV28 and TRBJ2-7 gives the full variable domain: DVKVTQSSRYLVKRTGEKVFLECVQDMDHENMFWYRQDPGLGLRLIYFSYDVKMKEKGDIPEGYSVSREKKERFSLILESASTNQTSMYLCASSLWETSDETQYFGPGTRLTVT.

This clonotype was picked up a small number of times. The J gene is TRBJ2-3, the V gene TRBV12-3 or TRBV12-4; D unresolved. This CDR3 has 14 amino acids. Trimming took off 3 bases at V and 5 bases at J, with 12 bases between the two ends. The CDR3 protein is CASSFRRVGDTQYF. The CDR3 region has the DNA TGTGCCAGCAGTTTTAGGAGAGTTGGAGATACGCAGTATTTT.

Many counts were recorded for this clonotype. The CDR3 bases are TGCGCCAGCAGCTTGTTTCCAGTGGGACAGGGCTACGAGCAGTACTTC. Amino acids: CASSLFPVGQGYEQYF. This chain joins TRBV5-1 and TRBJ2-7; 9 bases line up with TRBD1. The CDR3 loop spans 16 amino acids. Germline CDR1 and CDR2: SGHRS and YFSETQ. V lost 1 base, J lost 3 bases, and 8 bases stayed unmatched.

The sample holds a few counts of this clonotype. The V call is TRBV15, the J call TRBJ1-2, with a weak D call TRBD1 (6 bases). CDR1 is LNHNV and CDR2 is YYDKDF in the germline V gene (reference sequence). V was cut by 0 bases and J by 2 bases, with 10 bases left in between. The CDR3 consists of 15 residues. The CDR3 loop is CATSRDRGGNYGYTF. The CDR3 coding sequence is TGTGCCACCAGCAGAGATAGGGGGGGCAACTATGGCTACACCTTC.

The V call is TRBV18, the J call TRBJ2-4, with 9 bases aligning to TRBD1. The J call may be faulty, since TRBJ2-7 better matches the DNA end. The V gene's germline CDR1 is KGHSH and CDR2 LQKENI. CDR3 size: 15 residues. The CDR3 DNA is TGTGCCAGCTCATCCCCGACAGGGGGTACCTACGAGCAGTACTTC. This gives the protein CASSSPTGGTYEQYF.

This clonotype appeared a few times. J is TRBJ2-3 and V is TRBV2; TRBD1 agrees at 9 bases. The germline V gene has CDR1 SNHLY and CDR2 FYNNEI. Unmatched junction bases numbered 3, after V lost 6 bases and J lost 5 bases. The length of the CDR3 is 13 residues. Here the CDR3 DNA reads TGTGCCAGCAGCCGGACAGGGGAAGATACGCAGTATTTT. Its translation: CASSRTGEDTQYF. Supplemented by reference TRBV2 and TRBJ2-3, the full variable domain reads EPEVTQTPSHQVTQMGQEVILRCVPISNHLYFYWYRQILGQKVEFLVSFYNNEISEKSEIFDDQFSVERPDGSNFTLKIRSTKLEDSAMYFCASSRTGEDTQYFGPGTRLTVL.

The rearrangement links TRBV7-9 to TRBJ1-4, with 7 positions matching TRBD1. Germline CDR1 is SEHNR and CDR2 is FQNEAQ (reference sequence). Unmatched junction bases numbered 6, after V lost 2 bases and J lost 6 bases. The CDR3 consists of 15 residues. CDR3 DNA: TGTGCCAGCAGCTTAACCCCAGACAGGGATGAAAAACTGTTTTTT. Its translation: CASSLTPDRDEKLFF.